The clone carrying this T cell receptor (beta chain) was seen only a few times. The antigen remains unidentified. Here immunoSEQ multiplex PCR was the method, and the copy in TCRdb shows in-frame clones only, minus some. The data contain some 330,000 clones, around 86% of them singletons. The data stem from a study of cytomegalovirus exposure and HLA in healthy donors. CDR3 length: 13 amino acids. Germline lookup yields CDR1 MNHEY and CDR2 SMNVEV (reference sequence). The J segment lost 3 bases and the V segment lost 10 bases, leaving 9 bases of the junction unmatched. General study results and limits: In vitro checks showed that three CMV-associated chains really do target CMV antigens. According to a subsequent analysis, TCR clusters from the first cohort were inclined to appear together in the roughly 130 validation repertoires. Rarity marked most TCR sequences, yet some public TCRs occurred in many donors.

The sample was PBMCs. The receptor was isolated from a young woman in good health and CMV-seronegative. This chain joins TRBV27 and TRBJ2-7, with 7 positions matching TRBD1. The CDR3 coding sequence is TGTGCCACAGCAAGGGGACAGAACTACGAGCAGTACTTC. Protein sequence: CATARGQNYEQYF.